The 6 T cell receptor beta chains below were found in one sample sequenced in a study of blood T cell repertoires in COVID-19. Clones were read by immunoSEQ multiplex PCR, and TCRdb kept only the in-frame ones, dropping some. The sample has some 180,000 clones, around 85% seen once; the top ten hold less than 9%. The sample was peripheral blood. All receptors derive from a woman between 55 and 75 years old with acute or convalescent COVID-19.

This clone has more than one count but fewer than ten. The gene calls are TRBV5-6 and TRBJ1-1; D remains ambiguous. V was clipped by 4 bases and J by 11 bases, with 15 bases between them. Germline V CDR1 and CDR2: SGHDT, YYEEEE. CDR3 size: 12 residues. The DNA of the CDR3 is TGTGCCAGCAGCGCTCAAAGGAGAGGCGCTTTCTTT. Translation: CASSAQRRGAFF.

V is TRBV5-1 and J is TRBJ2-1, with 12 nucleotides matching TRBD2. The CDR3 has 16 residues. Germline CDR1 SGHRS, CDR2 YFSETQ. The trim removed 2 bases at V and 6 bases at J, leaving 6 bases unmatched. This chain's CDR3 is CASSFMTSGSSNEQFF. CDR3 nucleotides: TGCGCCAGCAGCTTTATGACTAGCGGGAGTAGCAATGAGCAGTTCTTC.

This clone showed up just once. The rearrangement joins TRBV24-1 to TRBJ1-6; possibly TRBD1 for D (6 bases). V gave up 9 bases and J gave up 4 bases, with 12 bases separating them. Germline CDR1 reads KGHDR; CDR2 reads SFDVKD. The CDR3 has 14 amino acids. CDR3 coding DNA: TGTGCCACCGCGGGGGCGGTTTATAATTCACCCCTCCACTTT. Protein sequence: CATAGAVYNSPLHF.

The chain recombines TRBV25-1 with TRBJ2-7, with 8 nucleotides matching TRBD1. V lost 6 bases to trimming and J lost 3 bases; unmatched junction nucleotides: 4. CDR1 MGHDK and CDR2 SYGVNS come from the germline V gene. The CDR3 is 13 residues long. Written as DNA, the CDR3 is TGTGCCAGCAGACCACAGGGGGTCTACGAGCAGTACTTC. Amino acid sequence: CASRPQGVYEQYF.

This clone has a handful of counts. The CDR3 sequence is CSVVAGSNQPQHF. CDR3 nucleotide sequence: TGCAGCGTTGTGGCGGGATCGAATCAGCCCCAGCATTTT. The genes are TRBV29-1 and TRBJ1-5; D unclear. Germline CDR1 and CDR2: SQVTM and ANQGSEA. This CDR3 spans 13 amino acids. V lost 4 bases, J lost 4 bases, and 11 bases lay in between.

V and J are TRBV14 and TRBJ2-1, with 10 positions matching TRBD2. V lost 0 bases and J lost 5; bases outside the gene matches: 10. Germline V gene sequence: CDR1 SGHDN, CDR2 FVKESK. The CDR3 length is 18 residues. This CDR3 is CASSQDPRLAGIDNEQFF. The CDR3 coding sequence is TGTGCCAGCAGCCAAGATCCCCGACTAGCGGGTATCGACAATGAGCAGTTCTTC.